The clone carrying this T cell receptor (beta chain) showed up many times. This sample was included in a study of T cell repertoires in cytomegalovirus infection. Trimming cost V 4 bases and J 6 bases, with 12 bases left between them. Looked up from germline, CDR1 is SGHTA and CDR2 is FQGNSA. The CDR3 has 13 residues. TCRdb called the reads again in MiXCR, with one record for every CDR3 protein. The table lists fewer than 300,000 distinct CDR3 sequences, about 23% of them singletons, with about 15% in the top ten. The sequencing sample was made of PBMCs. J is TRBJ1-1 and V is TRBV7-2, with D uncertain. The origin of this receptor is a human donor in good health (CMV status not recorded). Some clones in this sample may be carry-over from other donors' samples. CDR3 coding DNA: TGTGCCAGCAGCTCGATGAATATCGCTGAAGCTTTCTTT. Its protein is CASSSMNIAEAFF.